This paragraph reports one T cell receptor (beta chain). CDR1 and CDR2 (germline): ENHRY, SYGVKD. This CDR3 is 12 amino acids long. The libraries of TRB cDNA were constructed through 5' RACE using UMI labels. Reanalyzing the 5' RACE reads, TCRdb keeps one entry per CDR3 protein, without DNA. Its listing shows more than 65,000 distinct CDR3 sequences. The source of the sample is a study of CXCR3-negative and CXCR3-positive naive CD8 T cells. Study summary: Sequencing gave roughly 140 million TRB reads overall, about 1.5 +/- 0.3 million per library.

This rearrangement joins TRBV10-3 to TRBJ1-1. Sequencing was done on a sample of naive CXCR3- CD8+ T cells from blood. Subset here: CD45RO-CCR7+CD27+CD95- naive CD8+ T cells lacking CXCR3 (TNR3-). The clonotype was recovered from a human donor in good health. Some clones in this sample may be carry-over from other donors' samples. This chain's CDR3 is CAISQGNTEAFF.